Reported below is one TCR beta chain. In the authors' methods: Scientists estimated how many nucleated cells there were by amplifying reference gene primers. The assay was immunoSEQ multiplex PCR, and TCRdb's table has in-frame clones only and misses some. The V and J calls and clone size were taken over from that table, and D and trimming were inferred from the DNA. The top ten hold around 6.5% of the sample, which has 240,000 or so clones, roughly nine tenths seen once. This sample was taken from a study of blood T cell repertoires in COVID-19. Overall study: The origin of the acute and convalescent COVID-19 samples was the United States, Italy and Spain. From T cells, B-cell-depleted T cells, or PBMCs came the material, which was cDNA or gDNA.

The CDR3 spans 12 residues. In germline, CDR1 is MDHEN, CDR2 SYDVKM. V dropped 7 bases and J dropped 6 bases, with 13 bases sitting between them. This clonotype was sampled from a man aged 55 to 70 with acute or convalescent COVID-19. The rearrangement uses TRBV28 and TRBJ2-7; D is perhaps TRBD1 (6 bases). Sequencing used peripheral blood. CDR3 in amino acids: CASTLGQSEQYF. As DNA, the CDR3 is TGTGCCAGCACCCTAGGACAGAGCGAGCAGTACTTC. Variable domain in full (rest from reference TRBV28 and TRBJ2-7): DVKVTQSSRYLVKRTGEKVFLECVQDMDHENMFWYRQDPGLGLRLIYFSYDVKMKEKGDIPEGYSVSREKKERFSLILESASTNQTSMYLCASTLGQSEQYFGPGTRLTVT.